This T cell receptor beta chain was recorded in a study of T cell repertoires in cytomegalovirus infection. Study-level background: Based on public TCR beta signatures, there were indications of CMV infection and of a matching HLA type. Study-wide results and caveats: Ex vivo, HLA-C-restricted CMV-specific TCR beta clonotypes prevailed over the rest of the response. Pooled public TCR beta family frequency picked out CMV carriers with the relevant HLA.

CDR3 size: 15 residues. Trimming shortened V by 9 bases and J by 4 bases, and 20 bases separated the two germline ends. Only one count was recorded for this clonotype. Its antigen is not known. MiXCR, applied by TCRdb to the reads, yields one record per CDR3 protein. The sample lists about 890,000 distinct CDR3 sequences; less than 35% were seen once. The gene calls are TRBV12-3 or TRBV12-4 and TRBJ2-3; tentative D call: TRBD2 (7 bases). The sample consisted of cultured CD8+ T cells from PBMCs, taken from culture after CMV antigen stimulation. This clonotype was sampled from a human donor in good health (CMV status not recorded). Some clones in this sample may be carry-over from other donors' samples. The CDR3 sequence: CASGGGEGSPDTQYF. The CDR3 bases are TGTGCCAGTGGCGGGGGCGAAGGAAGCCCAGATACGCAGTATTTT.